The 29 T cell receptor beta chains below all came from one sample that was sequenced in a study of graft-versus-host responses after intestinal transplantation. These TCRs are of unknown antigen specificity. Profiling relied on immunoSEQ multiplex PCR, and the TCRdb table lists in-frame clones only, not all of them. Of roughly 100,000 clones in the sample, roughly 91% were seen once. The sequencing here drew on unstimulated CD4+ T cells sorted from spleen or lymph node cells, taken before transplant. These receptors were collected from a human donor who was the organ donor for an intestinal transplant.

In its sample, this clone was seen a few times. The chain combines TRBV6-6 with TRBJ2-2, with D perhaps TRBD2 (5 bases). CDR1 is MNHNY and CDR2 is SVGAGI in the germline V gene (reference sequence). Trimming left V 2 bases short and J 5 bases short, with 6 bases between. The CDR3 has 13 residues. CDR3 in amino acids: CASSYPGTGELFF. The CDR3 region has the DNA TGTGCCAGCAGTTACCCGGGGACCGGGGAGCTGTTTTTT.

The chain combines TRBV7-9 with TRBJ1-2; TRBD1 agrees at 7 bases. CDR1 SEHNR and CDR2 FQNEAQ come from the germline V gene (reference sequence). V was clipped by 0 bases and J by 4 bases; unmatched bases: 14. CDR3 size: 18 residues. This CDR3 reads CASSLAPGQRTATYGYTF. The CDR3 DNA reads TGTGCCAGCAGCTTAGCACCGGGACAGCGAACTGCTACCTATGGCTACACCTTC.

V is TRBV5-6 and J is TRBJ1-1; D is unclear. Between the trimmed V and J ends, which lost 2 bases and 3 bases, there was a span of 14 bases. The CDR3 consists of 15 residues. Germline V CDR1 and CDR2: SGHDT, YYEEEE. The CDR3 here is CASSFPREGDTEAFF. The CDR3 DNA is TGTGCCAGCAGCTTCCCGAGAGAGGGTGACACTGAAGCTTTCTTT.

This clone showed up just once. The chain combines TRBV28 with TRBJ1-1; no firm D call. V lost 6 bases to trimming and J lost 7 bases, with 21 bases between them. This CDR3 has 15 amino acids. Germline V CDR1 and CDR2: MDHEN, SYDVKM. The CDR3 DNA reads TGTGCCAGCAGAGATGTCCGCGGAGGGAACTTTGAAGCTTTCTTT. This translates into CASRDVRGGNFEAFF.

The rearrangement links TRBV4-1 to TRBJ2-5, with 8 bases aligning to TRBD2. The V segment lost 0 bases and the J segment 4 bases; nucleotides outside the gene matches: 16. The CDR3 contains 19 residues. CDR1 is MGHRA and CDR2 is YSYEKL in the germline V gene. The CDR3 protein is CASSQDGMRGGPLLETQYF. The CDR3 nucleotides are TGCGCCAGCAGCCAAGATGGAATGCGCGGGGGGCCACTTCTAGAGACCCAGTACTTC.

The CDR3 nucleotides are TGTGCCAGCAGCAAAGCTGAGGCCTCCTATAATTCACCCCTCCACTTT. Translating gives CASSKAEASYNSPLHF. V is TRBV21-1 and J is TRBJ1-6. TRBV21-1 is recorded as a pseudogene. There are 16 residues in the CDR3.

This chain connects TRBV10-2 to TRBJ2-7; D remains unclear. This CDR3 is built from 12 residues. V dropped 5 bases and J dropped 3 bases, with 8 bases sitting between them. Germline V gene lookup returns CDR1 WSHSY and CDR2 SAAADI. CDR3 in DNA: TGCGCCAGCAGTTCCAGGAACTACGAGCAGTACTTC. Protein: CASSSRNYEQYF.

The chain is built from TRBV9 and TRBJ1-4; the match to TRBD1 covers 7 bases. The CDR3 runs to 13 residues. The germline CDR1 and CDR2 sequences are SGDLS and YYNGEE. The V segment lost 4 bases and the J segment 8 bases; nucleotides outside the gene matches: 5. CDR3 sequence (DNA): TGTGCCAGCAGCCCCGACAGGGACGAAAAACTGTTTTTT. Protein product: CASSPDRDEKLFF.

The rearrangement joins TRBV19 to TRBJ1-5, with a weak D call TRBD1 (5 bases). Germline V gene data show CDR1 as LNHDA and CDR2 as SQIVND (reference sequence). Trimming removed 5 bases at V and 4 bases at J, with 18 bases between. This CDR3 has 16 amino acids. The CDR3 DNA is TGTGCCAGTAGTGGGGCAACTTGGGCCGATAATCAGCCCCAGCATTTT. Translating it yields CASSGATWADNQPQHF.

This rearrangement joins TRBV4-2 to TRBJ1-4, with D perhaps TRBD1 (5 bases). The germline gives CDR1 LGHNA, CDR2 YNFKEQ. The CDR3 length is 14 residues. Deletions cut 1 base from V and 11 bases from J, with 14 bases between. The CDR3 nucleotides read TGTGCCAGCAGCCAAGCTCAGCCCCAGGGCAAACTGTTTTTT. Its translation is CASSQAQPQGKLFF.

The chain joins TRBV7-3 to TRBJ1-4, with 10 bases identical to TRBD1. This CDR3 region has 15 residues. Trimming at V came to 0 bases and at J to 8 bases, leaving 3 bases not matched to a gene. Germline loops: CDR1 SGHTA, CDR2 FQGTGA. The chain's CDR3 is CASSLTGQGNEKLFF. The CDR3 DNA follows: TGTGCCAGCAGCTTAACGGGACAGGGGAACGAAAAACTGTTTTTT.

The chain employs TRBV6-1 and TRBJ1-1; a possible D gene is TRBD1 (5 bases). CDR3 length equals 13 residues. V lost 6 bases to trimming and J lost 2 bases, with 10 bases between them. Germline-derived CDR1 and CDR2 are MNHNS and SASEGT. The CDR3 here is CASSVGGNTEAFF. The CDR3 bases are TGTGCCAGCAGCGTCGGGGGAAACACTGAAGCTTTCTTT.

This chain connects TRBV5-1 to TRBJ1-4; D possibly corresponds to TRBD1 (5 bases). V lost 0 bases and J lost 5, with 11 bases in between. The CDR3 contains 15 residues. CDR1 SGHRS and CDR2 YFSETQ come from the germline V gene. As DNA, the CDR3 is TGCGCCAGCAGCTTGGCTTCAGGGCAAAATGAAAAACTGTTTTTT. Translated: CASSLASGQNEKLFF.

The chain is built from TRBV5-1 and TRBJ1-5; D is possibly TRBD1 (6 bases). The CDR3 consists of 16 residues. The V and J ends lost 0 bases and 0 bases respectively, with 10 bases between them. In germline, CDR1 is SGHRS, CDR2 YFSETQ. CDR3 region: CASSLGTATSNQPQHF. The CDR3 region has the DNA TGCGCCAGCAGCTTGGGGACAGCCACTAGCAATCAGCCCCAGCATTTT. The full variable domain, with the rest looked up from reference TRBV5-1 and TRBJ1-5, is KAGVTQTPRYLIKTRGQQVTLSCSPISGHRSVSWYQQTPGQGLQFLFEYFSETQRNKGNFPGRFSGRQFSNSRSEMNVSTLELGDSALYLCASSLGTATSNQPQHFGDGTRLSIL.

The CDR3, as DNA: TGTGCCAGCAGGAAGGGGGCGTCCTATAATTCACCCCTCCACTTT. Translation gives CASRKGASYNSPLHF. The chain joins TRBV28 to TRBJ1-6, with TRBD1 identical over 7 bases. CDR1 and CDR2 (germline): MDHEN, SYDVKM. The ends lost 6 bases at V and 1 base at J; junction bases unmatched: 3. This CDR3 has 15 amino acids.

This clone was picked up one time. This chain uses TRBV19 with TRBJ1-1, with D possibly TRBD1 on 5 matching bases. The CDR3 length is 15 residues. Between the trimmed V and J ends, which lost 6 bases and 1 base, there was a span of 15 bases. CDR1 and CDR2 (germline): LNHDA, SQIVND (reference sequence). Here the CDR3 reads CASSLYFDRNTEAFF. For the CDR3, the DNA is TGTGCCAGTAGCCTTTACTTTGACAGGAACACTGAAGCTTTCTTT.

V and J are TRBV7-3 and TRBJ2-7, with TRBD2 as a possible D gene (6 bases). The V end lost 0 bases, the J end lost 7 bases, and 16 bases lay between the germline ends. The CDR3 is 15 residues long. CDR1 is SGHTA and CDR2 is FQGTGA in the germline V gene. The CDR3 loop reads CASSLTKRVLWEQYF. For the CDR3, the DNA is TGTGCCAGCAGCTTAACCAAGCGGGTCCTCTGGGAGCAGTACTTC.

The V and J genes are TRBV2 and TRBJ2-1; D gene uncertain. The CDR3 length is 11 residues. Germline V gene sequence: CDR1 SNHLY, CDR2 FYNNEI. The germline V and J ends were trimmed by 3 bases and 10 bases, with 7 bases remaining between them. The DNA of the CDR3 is TGTGCCAGCAGTGAGGTTGGCGAGCAGTTCTTC. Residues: CASSEVGEQFF.

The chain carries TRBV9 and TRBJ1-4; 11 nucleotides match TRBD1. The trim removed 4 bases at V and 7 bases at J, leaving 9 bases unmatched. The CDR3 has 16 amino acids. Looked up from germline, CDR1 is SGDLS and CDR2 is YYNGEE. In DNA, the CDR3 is TGTGCCAGCAGCAGAGGACAGGGGGCTAGTATTGAAAAACTGTTTTTT. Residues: CASSRGQGASIEKLFF.

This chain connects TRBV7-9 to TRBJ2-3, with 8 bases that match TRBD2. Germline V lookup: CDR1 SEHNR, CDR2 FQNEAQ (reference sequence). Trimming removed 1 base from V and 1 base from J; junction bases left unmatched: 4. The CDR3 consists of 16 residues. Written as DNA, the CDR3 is TGTGCCAGCAGCTTAGGGGGTAGCGGGGGCACAGATACGCAGTATTTT. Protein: CASSLGGSGGTDTQYF.

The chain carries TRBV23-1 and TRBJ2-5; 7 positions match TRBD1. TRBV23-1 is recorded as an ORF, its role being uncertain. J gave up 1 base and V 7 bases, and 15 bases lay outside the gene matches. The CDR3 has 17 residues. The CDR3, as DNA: TGCGCCAGCACCACCTCGGTGGGGGACAGACCCCAAGAGACCCAGTACTTC. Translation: CASTTSVGDRPQETQYF.

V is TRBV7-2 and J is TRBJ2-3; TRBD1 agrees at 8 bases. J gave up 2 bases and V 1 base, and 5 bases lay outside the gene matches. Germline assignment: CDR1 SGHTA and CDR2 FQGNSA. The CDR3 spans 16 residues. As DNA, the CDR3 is TGTGCCAGCAGCTTAGAGGGACAGGTCCCCACAGATACGCAGTATTTT. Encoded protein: CASSLEGQVPTDTQYF.

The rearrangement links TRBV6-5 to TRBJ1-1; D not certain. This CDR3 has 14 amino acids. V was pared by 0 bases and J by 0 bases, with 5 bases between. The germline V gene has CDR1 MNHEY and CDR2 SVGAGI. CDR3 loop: CASSYSYMNTEAFF. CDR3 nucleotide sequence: TGTGCCAGCAGTTACTCGTACATGAACACTGAAGCTTTCTTT.

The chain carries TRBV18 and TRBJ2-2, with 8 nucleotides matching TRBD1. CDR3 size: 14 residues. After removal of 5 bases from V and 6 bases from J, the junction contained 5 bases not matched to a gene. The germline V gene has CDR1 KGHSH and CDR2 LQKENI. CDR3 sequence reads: CASSSLQGAGELFF. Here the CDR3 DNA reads TGTGCCAGCTCATCATTACAGGGGGCCGGGGAGCTGTTTTTT.

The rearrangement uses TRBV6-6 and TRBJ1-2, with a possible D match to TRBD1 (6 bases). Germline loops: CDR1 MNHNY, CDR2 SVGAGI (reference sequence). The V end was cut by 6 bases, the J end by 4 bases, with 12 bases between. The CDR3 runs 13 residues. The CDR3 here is CASRTGTSYGYTF. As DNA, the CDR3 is TGTGCCAGCAGGACGGGGACAAGCTATGGCTACACCTTC.

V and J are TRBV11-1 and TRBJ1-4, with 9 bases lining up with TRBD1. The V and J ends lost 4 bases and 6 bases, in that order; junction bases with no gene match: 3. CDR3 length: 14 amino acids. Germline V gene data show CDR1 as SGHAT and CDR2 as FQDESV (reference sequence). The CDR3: CASSSRDRDEKLFF. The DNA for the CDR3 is TGTGCCAGCAGCTCGAGGGACAGGGATGAAAAACTGTTTTTT. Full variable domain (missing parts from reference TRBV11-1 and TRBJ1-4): EAEVAQSPRYKITEKSQAVAFWCDPISGHATLYWYRQILGQGPELLVQFQDESVVDDSQLPKDRFSAERLKGVDSTLKIQPAELGDSAMYLCASSSRDRDEKLFFGSGTQLSVL.

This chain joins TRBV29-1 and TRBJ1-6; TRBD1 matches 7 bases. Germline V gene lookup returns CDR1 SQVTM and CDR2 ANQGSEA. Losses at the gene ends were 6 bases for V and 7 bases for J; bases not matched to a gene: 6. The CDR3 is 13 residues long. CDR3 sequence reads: CSVQTGTNSPLHF. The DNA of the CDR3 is TGCAGCGTCCAGACAGGGACGAATTCACCCCTCCACTTT.

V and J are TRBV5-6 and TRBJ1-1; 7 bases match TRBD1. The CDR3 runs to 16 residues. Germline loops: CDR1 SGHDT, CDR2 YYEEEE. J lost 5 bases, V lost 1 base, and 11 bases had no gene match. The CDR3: CASSLYDRVVITEAFF. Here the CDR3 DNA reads TGTGCCAGCAGCTTGTATGACAGGGTCGTTATAACTGAAGCTTTCTTT.

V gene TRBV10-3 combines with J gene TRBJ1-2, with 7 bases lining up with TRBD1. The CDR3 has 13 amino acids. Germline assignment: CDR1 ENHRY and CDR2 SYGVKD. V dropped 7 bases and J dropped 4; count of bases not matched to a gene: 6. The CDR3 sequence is CAITRDSGYGYTF. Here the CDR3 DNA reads TGTGCCATCACCCGGGACAGTGGCTATGGCTACACCTTC.